The next 8 T cell receptor beta chains were all read from a single sample in a study of PD-1 and CTLA-4 blockade in melanoma. TCRdb keeps only in-frame clones here, not all; method: immunoSEQ multiplex PCR. Of 20,000 to 25,000 clones detected, approximately 88% appear once; the ten largest clones hold approximately 7.8%. The source was CD8+ T cells from peripheral blood, collected before anti-PD-1 treatment. The receptors come from a human donor with melanoma.

The rearrangement uses TRBV9 and TRBJ1-2, with a possible D match to TRBD1 (5 bases). CDR1 is SGDLS, CDR2 YYNGEE, per germline. This CDR3 is 14 amino acids long. Trimming cost V 0 bases and J 4 bases, with 10 bases left between them. CDR3 sequence (DNA): TGTGCCAGCAGCGTAGAGGGGACTCTCTATGGCTACACCTTC. This gives the protein CASSVEGTLYGYTF.

This chain connects TRBV4-1 to TRBJ2-7, with D hard to call. This CDR3 has 15 residues. V was cut by 1 base and J by 0 bases, with 10 bases left in between. The germline V gene encodes CDR1 MGHRA and CDR2 YSYEKL. The CDR3 coding sequence is TGCGCCAGCAGCCAAGCCGGTGGCAGCTCCTACGAGCAGTACTTC. Protein product: CASSQAGGSSYEQYF.

The chain employs TRBV27 and TRBJ1-4, with a tentative D call TRBD1 (5 bases). The CDR3 spans 14 residues. The germline V gene has CDR1 MNHEY and CDR2 SMNVEV (reference sequence). Trimming left V 2 bases short and J 8 bases short, with 12 bases between. CDR3 loop: CASSLGAFGEKLFF. The CDR3 DNA sequence: TGTGCCAGCAGTTTAGGGGCGTTTGGGGAAAAACTGTTTTTT.

The J gene is TRBJ2-7, the V gene TRBV7-9; D call uncertain. Germline CDR1 and CDR2: SEHNR and FQNEAQ (reference sequence). CDR3 length equals 11 residues. The V end was cut by 5 bases, the J end by 2 bases, with 4 bases between. In DNA, the CDR3 is TGTGCCAGCAGCGGAACCTACGAGCAGTACTTC. It translates to CASSGTYEQYF.

The genes are TRBV7-9 and TRBJ2-7; 9 bases align to TRBD1. V was clipped by 4 bases and J by 5 bases; unmatched bases: 15. Germline CDR1 reads SEHNR; CDR2 reads FQNEAQ (reference sequence). CDR3 length equals 17 residues. The CDR3 DNA sequence: TGTGCCAGCAGCTCATCGAACCACCCGGGACAGGGTCACGAGCAGTACTTC. It specifies CASSSSNHPGQGHEQYF.

This sequence joins TRBV5-4 and TRBJ1-1; TRBD1 might be the D (6 bases). Germline V CDR1 and CDR2: SGHNT, YYREEE (reference sequence). The V and J ends lost 2 bases and 6 bases respectively, with 14 bases between them. This CDR3 comprises 14 residues. The CDR3 region is CASSLESSGAEAFF. In DNA form, the CDR3 reads TGTGCCAGCAGCTTAGAATCGTCAGGGGCTGAAGCTTTCTTT. Full variable domain (outside the CDR3, taken from reference TRBV5-4 and TRBJ1-1): ETGVTQSPTHLIKTRGQQVTLRCSSQSGHNTVSWYQQALGQGPQFIFQYYREEENGRGNFPPRFSGLQFPNYSSELNVNALELDDSALYLCASSLESSGAEAFFGQGTRLTVV.

The rearrangement links TRBV4-2 to TRBJ1-2; TRBD1 might be the D (5 bases). Trimming left V 0 bases short and J 7 bases short, with 18 bases between. The CDR3 spans 16 residues. Germline V gene data show CDR1 as LGHNA and CDR2 as YNFKEQ. This CDR3 is CASSQDSGTGPSGYTF. The CDR3 DNA is TGTGCCAGCAGCCAAGATTCCGGGACGGGCCCTTCTGGCTACACCTTC.

This clone was recorded once. CDR3 nucleotides: TGTGCCAGCAGCCCCGCGGGGGGGGACGGCTACACCTTC. It specifies CASSPAGGDGYTF. The V gene is TRBV5-5, the J gene TRBJ1-2; possibly TRBD1 for D (5 bases). CDR1 and CDR2 from the germline V gene are SGHKS and YYEKEE (reference sequence). This CDR3 region has 13 residues. V lost 4 bases and J 8 bases, leaving 15 bases between the germline ends.